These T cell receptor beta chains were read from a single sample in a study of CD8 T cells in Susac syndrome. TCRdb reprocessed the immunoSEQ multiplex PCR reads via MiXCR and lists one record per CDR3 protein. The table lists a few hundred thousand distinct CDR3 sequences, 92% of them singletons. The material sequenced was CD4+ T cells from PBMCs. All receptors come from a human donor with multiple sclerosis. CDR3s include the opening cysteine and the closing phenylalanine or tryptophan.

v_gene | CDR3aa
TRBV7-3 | CASSLDGGTSGTEQFF
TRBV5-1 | CASSLTYTSSSGNTIYF
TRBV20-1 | CSARARRNTGELFF
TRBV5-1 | CASMTGGTRKETQYF
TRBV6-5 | CASSYRTPSGNTIYF
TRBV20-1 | CSAIRLTGALFNTF
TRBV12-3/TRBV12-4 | CASRFASGTGYEQYF
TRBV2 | CASSVTDRWSNEQFF
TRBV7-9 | CASSFTGTGNNEQFF
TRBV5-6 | CASSHGTVGYEQYF
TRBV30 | CAWSWGQGAANYGYTF
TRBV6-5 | CASSSFGGRAVDTQYF
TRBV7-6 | CASSLIISGRGKNIQYF
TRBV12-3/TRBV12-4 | CASSHQISGANVLTF
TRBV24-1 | CATSDVQGGSEQFF
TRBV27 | CASSTSGRVQSPPLGEQYF
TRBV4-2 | CASSQEIIVGVSGANVLTF
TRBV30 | CAWSVPQGTPFEQYF
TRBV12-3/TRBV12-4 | CASSSVTSGRVEQFF
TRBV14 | CASSHPRRLAGWDEQFF
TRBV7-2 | CASSSRTSGNEQFF
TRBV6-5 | CASSYVGTGSGNTIYF
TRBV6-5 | CASSYSGDRGIDEQFF
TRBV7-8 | CASSFIPGLAVAGAQYF
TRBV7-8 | CASSFGPGTSNYGYTF
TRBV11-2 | CASSLAGDLLHEQYF
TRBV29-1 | CSVEASDSRTNYGYTF
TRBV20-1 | CSASKEGGFSYNEQFF
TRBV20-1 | CSASRSGTGLNF
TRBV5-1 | CASSMEYGVDQFF
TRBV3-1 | CASSQDGADRYYGYTF
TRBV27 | CASSLSPGTPSYNEQFF
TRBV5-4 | CASSLPGRGETQYF
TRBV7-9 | CASRPPGGGYTDTQYF
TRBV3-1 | CASSNKGGNQPQHF
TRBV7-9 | CASSLGQGWFTEAFF
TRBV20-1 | CSAVPGQGIGQPQHF